This T cell receptor (beta chain) was documented in a study of regulatory T cells in long-lasting Graves disease. Study background: It was over 5 years of antithyroid drugs, with positive TSH receptor antibodies, that meant persistent Graves' disease.

The time point was: persistent/refractory GD, antithyroid drugs over 5 years with positive TRAb. The TCR library was made from RNA extracted from PBMCs. This clonotype was counted between two and nine times. Its antigen remains unidentified. V lost 3 bases to trimming and J lost 4 bases, with 5 bases between them. The germline gives CDR1 SGDLS, CDR2 YYNGEE. The CDR3 has 12 residues. iRepertoire HTBI primers and Arm-PCR of CDR3 regions built TCR beta libraries. One entry per CDR3 protein results from TCRdb running MiXCR on the multiplex PCR reads. The table has some 440,000 distinct CDR3 sequences, around 20% seen once. Notes on the study in general: Relative to new patients (approximately 1,000), persistent patients exhibited greater sharing of public clonotypes (approximately 2,700). Persistent disease was associated with favored TRBV28 usage and with favored use of TRBJ1-2 and TRBJ2-5. Patients whose Graves' disease persisted exhibited lower TCR diversity than those newly diagnosed.

The material was peripheral blood mononuclear cells (PBMCs), obtained when the disease was refractory, from a patient treated with antithyroid drugs. The genes are TRBV9 and TRBJ1-3; possibly TRBD1 for D (5 bases). The origin of this receptor is a female donor with Graves disease. CDR3 in amino acids: CASSGTGNTIYF. The CDR3 DNA reads as TGTGCCAGCAGCGGGACAGGAAACACCATATATTTT.